This passage covers 10 T cell receptor beta chains from one sample sequenced in a study of shared clonotypes between healthy human individuals. Clones were read by immunoSEQ multiplex PCR, and TCRdb kept only the in-frame ones, dropping some. This table holds 230,000 or so clones, 65% to 70% found once. Sequencing input: memory CD4+ T cells sorted from blood. Regarding subset: CD45RA-negative fraction. These receptor sequences come from a man younger than 45 in good health.

This chain joins TRBV5-1 and TRBJ1-1; TRBD1 might be the D (5 bases). This CDR3 spans 15 amino acids. V was trimmed by 4 bases and J by 3 bases, leaving 16 bases between them. Germline V CDR1 and CDR2: SGHRS, YFSETQ. The DNA of the CDR3 is TGCGCCAGCAGCCTGACGACTGGGGGGGACACTGAAGCTTTCTTT. Its protein product is CASSLTTGGDTEAFF. The full variable domain, completed using reference TRBV5-1 and TRBJ1-1, is KAGVTQTPRYLIKTRGQQVTLSCSPISGHRSVSWYQQTPGQGLQFLFEYFSETQRNKGNFPGRFSGRQFSNSRSEMNVSTLELGDSALYLCASSLTTGGDTEAFFGQGTRLTVV.

V is TRBV5-1 and J is TRBJ2-3, with D tentatively TRBD1 or TRBD2 (5 bases each). The V gene lost 5 bases and the J gene lost 2 bases, with 12 bases spanning the gap. Germline V CDR1 and CDR2: SGHRS, YFSETQ. The CDR3 has 14 residues. The CDR3 sequence: CASSGDQLTDTQYF. For the CDR3, the DNA is TGCGCCAGCAGTGGGGACCAACTCACAGATACGCAGTATTTT. Drawing the rest from reference TRBV5-1 and TRBJ2-3, the complete variable domain is KAGVTQTPRYLIKTRGQQVTLSCSPISGHRSVSWYQQTPGQGLQFLFEYFSETQRNKGNFPGRFSGRQFSNSRSEMNVSTLELGDSALYLCASSGDQLTDTQYFGPGTRLTVL.

V gene TRBV18 combines with J gene TRBJ2-3; the D gene is possibly TRBD1 (6 bases). Deletions cut 0 bases from V and 9 bases from J, with 16 bases between. This CDR3 contains 15 residues. Germline-derived CDR1 and CDR2 are KGHSH and LQKENI. For the CDR3, the DNA is TGTGCCAGCTCACCACCCGCCGACAGGTTATCCACGCAGTATTTT. It yields the protein CASSPPADRLSTQYF.

CDR3 nucleotide sequence: TGTGCTAGTGGTCTAACACAGGGCAGCATCGCTTTCTTT. Translating it yields CASGLTQGSIAFF. This rearrangement joins TRBV12-5 to TRBJ1-1; D might be TRBD1 (6 bases). This CDR3 is 13 amino acids long. Germline V CDR1 and CDR2: LGHNT, FRNRAP. With 5 bases removed from V and 11 bases from J, the gap between germline ends came to 18 bases. Drawing the rest from reference TRBV12-5 and TRBJ1-1, the complete variable domain is DARVTQTPRHKVTEMGQEVTMRCQPILGHNTVFWYRQTMMQGLELLAYFRNRAPLDDSGMPKDRFSAEMPDATLATLKIQPSEPRDSAVYFCASGLTQGSIAFFGQGTRLTVV.

The chain employs TRBV21-1 and TRBJ2-3; TRBD2 is taken as the D call from the table, unchecked against the DNA. TRBV21-1 is assigned pseudogene status. This CDR3 spans 16 amino acids. As DNA, the CDR3 is TGTGCCAGCAGCAGGGCGACTAGCGGGATCCCAGATACGCAGTATTTT. It codes for CASSRATSGIPDTQYF.

This clone was counted a few times. V gene TRBV18 combines with J gene TRBJ2-5; weak D call: TRBD1 (5 bases). Germline CDR1 is KGHSH and CDR2 is LQKENI. The CDR3 runs 14 residues. Between the trimmed V and J ends, which lost 2 bases and 4 bases, there was a span of 11 bases. The CDR3 nucleotides read TGTGCCAGCTCACCAGGGGCGCGTGGAGAGACCCAGTACTTC. Translating it yields CASSPGARGETQYF. Full variable domain (rest looked up from reference TRBV18 and TRBJ2-5): NAGVMQNPRHLVRRRGQEARLRCSPMKGHSHVYWYRQLPEEGLKFMVYLQKENIIDESGMPKERFSAEFPKEGPSILRIQQVVRGDSAAYFCASSPGARGETQYFGPGTRLLVL.

This clone is a singleton in its sample. The chain carries TRBV7-9 and TRBJ2-1; 9 bases are shared with TRBD1. The ends lost 3 bases at V and 8 bases at J; junction bases unmatched: 5. CDR1 and CDR2 from the germline V gene are SEHNR and FQNEAQ (reference sequence). CDR3 length: 14 residues. CDR3: CASSLGQGWDEQFF. For the CDR3, the DNA is TGTGCCAGCAGCTTGGGACAGGGTTGGGATGAGCAGTTCTTC.

DNA for the CDR3: TGTGCCAGCTCACCAATCCCCAACAACGGGGACACTGAAGCTTTCTTT. Translating it yields CASSPIPNNGDTEAFF. V gene TRBV18 combines with J gene TRBJ1-1, with D hard to call. V was clipped by 2 bases and J by 3 bases, with 16 bases between them. CDR3 length: 16 amino acids. Germline V gene sequence: CDR1 KGHSH, CDR2 LQKENI.

This clone was seen many times. This chain links TRBV6-1 with TRBJ1-1, with D hard to call. Germline V CDR1 and CDR2: MNHNS, SASEGT. The V end lost 2 bases, the J end lost 1 base, and 11 bases lay between the germline ends. This CDR3 region has 15 residues. The CDR3 nucleotides read TGTGCCAGCAGTGAACGGCTGTTGGGGAACACTGAAGCTTTCTTT. This encodes CASSERLLGNTEAFF.

This sequence joins TRBV28 and TRBJ2-2; TRBD2 aligns across 8 bases. The germline V gene encodes CDR1 MDHEN and CDR2 SYDVKM. The CDR3 totals 16 residues. V lost 4 bases and J lost 7; bases outside the gene matches: 11. CDR3 protein: CASSWGRAGANGELFF. CDR3 DNA sequence: TGTGCCAGCAGTTGGGGGCGAGCGGGAGCGAACGGGGAGCTGTTTTTT.